This TCR beta chain was observed in a study of cytomegalovirus exposure and HLA in healthy donors. Background on the study: A subsequent analysis reported that the roughly 120 validation repertoires were produced on the same platform that had also been used for the roughly 700 first-cohort repertoires. Regarding the study as a whole: Reported results showed that the classifier diagnosed cytomegalovirus status with high specificity and sensitivity. The tendency of first-cohort TCR clusters to co-occur in the roughly 130 validation repertoires was the finding of a later analysis. Cytomegalovirus-associated status was assigned to some 180 TCR beta chains.

Here immunoSEQ multiplex PCR was the method, and the copy in TCRdb shows in-frame clones only, minus some. The sample records over 75,000 clones, more than 75% being singletons. As for this clone: Its antigen is currently unknown.

V was trimmed by 7 bases and J by 5 bases, leaving 11 bases between them. This CDR3 region has 12 residues. CDR1 and CDR2 from the germline V gene are PRHDT and FYEKMQ (reference sequence). The sequencing sample was made of PBMCs. This sequence was found in a man in his thirties or forties in good health and CMV-seronegative. The chain couples TRBV13 to TRBJ1-1; D may be TRBD1 (5 bases). Here the CDR3 DNA reads TGTGCCAGCACCCACAGGAGAACTGAAGCTTTCTTT. Encoded protein: CASTHRRTEAFF. The variable domain in full, completed from reference TRBV13 and TRBJ1-1, reads AAGVIQSPRHLIKEKRETATLKCYPIPRHDTVYWYQQGPGQDPQFLISFYEKMQSDKGSIPDRFSAQQFSDYHSELNMSSLELGDSALYFCASTHRRTEAFFGQGTRLTVV.